One sample yielded the 17 T cell receptor beta chains listed below, sequenced in a study of early T cells in non-severe SARS-CoV-2 infection. TCRdb used MiXCR to reprocess the 5' RACE reads, holding one entry per CDR3 protein. The sample comprises about 34,000 distinct CDR3 sequences, around 5.6% of which are singletons, and approximately 7.5% rests with the top ten. Sequenced sample: whole blood. Receptors were obtained from an adult who was a healthcare worker with PCR-confirmed SARS-CoV-2 infection or an uninfected control (not recorded which).

This clonotype was detected many times. CDR3 residues: CASSVGGMADTQYF. The CDR3 bases are TGTGCCAGCAGTGTAGGGGGGATGGCAGATACGCAGTATTTT. This chain links TRBV28 with TRBJ2-3; either TRBD1 or TRBD2 may supply D (6 bases each). The CDR3 extends over 14 amino acids. Trimming stripped 5 bases from V and 4 bases from J, with 13 bases between. Germline CDR1 MDHEN, CDR2 SYDVKM.

This clonotype was observed many times. The chain carries TRBV6-2 or TRBV6-3 and TRBJ1-2; the D gene is possibly TRBD1 (6 bases). The CDR3 consists of 15 residues. V was cut by 3 bases and J by 2 bases, with 13 bases left in between. Germline V lookup: CDR1 MNHEY, CDR2 SVGEGT. In DNA form, the CDR3 reads TGTGCCAGCAGTTATTTTTCAACAGGGAACTATGGCTACACCTTC. Protein sequence: CASSYFSTGNYGYTF.

The table lists this clonotype with a few counts. Here the CDR3 DNA reads TGTGCCATTCAGCGGCGGATATACGAGCAGTACTTC. This translates into CAIQRRIYEQYF. This chain connects TRBV2 to TRBJ2-7, with a possible D match to TRBD2 (5 bases). The CDR3 is 12 residues long. V was trimmed by 10 bases and J by 4 bases, leaving 14 bases between them. Germline CDR1 and CDR2: SNHLY and FYNNEI.

The sample holds many counts of this clonotype. This rearrangement joins TRBV19 to TRBJ2-2; 10 bases align to TRBD1. Per the germline V gene, CDR1 is LNHDA and CDR2 is SQIVND (reference sequence). The V segment lost 5 bases and the J segment 4 bases; nucleotides outside the gene matches: 4. The CDR3 sequence is 15 residues long. The CDR3 reads CASSRRTGGTGELFF. The DNA of the CDR3 is TGTGCCAGTAGTCGACGGACAGGGGGCACCGGGGAGCTGTTTTTT.

This clonotype was found many times. The gene calls are TRBV7-8 and TRBJ2-3; D gene unclear. CDR3 length equals 13 residues. The ends were cut back, 5 bases at V and 6 bases at J, with 12 bases in the middle. From germline, CDR1 is SGHVS and CDR2 FQNEAQ. The CDR3 here is CASSLTPGDTQYF. In DNA, the CDR3 is TGTGCCAGCAGCCTTACCCCGGGCGATACGCAGTATTTT.

This clonotype was detected many times. The rearrangement uses TRBV20-1 and TRBJ2-5; 7 positions match TRBD2. This CDR3 region has 14 residues. CDR1 is DFQATT, CDR2 SNEGSKA, per germline (reference sequence). Trimming took 6 bases from V and 4 from J; bases not matched to a gene: 11. CDR3 region: CSALNVGGTETQYF. CDR3 in DNA: TGCAGTGCCCTCAATGTCGGGGGGACAGAGACCCAGTACTTC.

This clonotype was counted between two and nine times. This sequence joins TRBV6-2 or TRBV6-3 and TRBJ2-1, with TRBD1 as a possible D gene (6 bases). In germline, CDR1 is MNHEY, CDR2 SVGEGT. V gave up 7 bases and J gave up 4 bases, with 14 bases separating them. The CDR3 has 14 amino acids. The CDR3 bases are TGTGCCAGCACTCGGACAGCACCTTACAATGAGCAGTTCTTC. This encodes CASTRTAPYNEQFF.

The sample holds a few counts of this clonotype. The rearrangement links TRBV29-1 to TRBJ1-1; unclear D gene. Germline V gene data show CDR1 as SQVTM and CDR2 as ANQGSEA. V was cut by 5 bases and J by 0 bases, with 13 bases left in between. The length of the CDR3 is 14 residues. The CDR3 nucleotides read TGCAGCGTTCACCAAGGGTCTCTGAACACTGAAGCTTTCTTT. Its protein product is CSVHQGSLNTEAFF.

The chain uses TRBV5-5 and TRBJ1-3; perhaps TRBD1 as D (5 bases). The length of the CDR3 is 14 residues. Germline CDR1 SGHKS, CDR2 YYEKEE (reference sequence). V lost 0 bases and J 2 bases, leaving 6 bases between the germline ends. The DNA for the CDR3 is TGTGCCAGCAGCTTGGGGGGCCCTGGAAACACCATATATTTT. Its translation is CASSLGGPGNTIYF.

This clonotype was recorded many times. The chain links TRBV30 to TRBJ2-3; TRBD2 matches at 7 bases. The germline CDR1 and CDR2 sequences are GTSNPN and SVGIG (reference sequence). The V gene end was trimmed by 0 bases and the J gene end by 5 bases; junction bases not matched to a gene: 5. The CDR3 sequence is 14 residues long. CDR3 DNA sequence: TGTGCCTGGAGTGTAGACCCGGGGGGAGATACGCAGTATTTT. This sequence encodes CAWSVDPGGDTQYF.

This clonotype has just a few counts. The germline gene is not matched at one end of the junction; a read error may be the cause. V and J are TRBV18 and TRBJ2-1; tentatively, D is TRBD1 (6 bases). CDR3 length equals 16 residues. Per the germline V gene, CDR1 is KGHSH and CDR2 is LQKENI. The CDR3 DNA reads TGCGCCAGCTCACCGCCCGGGACACTAAAACCCAATGAGCAGTTCTTC. Its protein product is CASSPPGTLKPNEQFF.

This clonotype was recorded at least ten times. The chain uses TRBV7-6 and TRBJ2-3, with unresolved D. V was clipped by 1 base and J by 6 bases, with 8 bases between them. There are 13 residues in the CDR3. Germline V CDR1 and CDR2: SGHVS, FNYEAQ. CDR3 DNA sequence: TGTGCCAGCAGCTTAGAGGGTCCGGATACGCAGTATTTT. It is translated as CASSLEGPDTQYF.

This clonotype showed up many times. V is TRBV2 and J is TRBJ1-2; D not certain. Germline CDR1 is SNHLY and CDR2 is FYNNEI. The CDR3 extends over 11 amino acids. The V end was cut by 7 bases, the J end by 4 bases, with 7 bases between. CDR3 residues: CASTTFYGYTF. As DNA, the CDR3 is TGTGCCAGCACCACCTTCTATGGCTACACCTTC.

The sample holds many counts of this clonotype. The chain carries TRBV7-2 and TRBJ2-1; D ambiguous. This CDR3 spans 13 amino acids. The V and J ends lost 1 base and 5 bases respectively, with 6 bases between them. Per the germline V gene, CDR1 is SGHTA and CDR2 is FQGNSA. The CDR3 DNA sequence: TGTGCCAGCAGCTTAGTGCGTAACAATGAGCAGTTCTTC. The encoded protein is CASSLVRNNEQFF.

Ten or more counts support this clonotype. V usage is TRBV10-3 and J usage is TRBJ1-1; 12 bases match TRBD1. Germline values: CDR1 ENHRY, CDR2 SYGVKD. The CDR3 spans 14 residues. J lost 5 bases, V lost 6 bases, and 4 bases had no gene match. The CDR3 region is CAIRGQGALTEAFF. The CDR3 region has the DNA TGTGCCATCAGGGGACAGGGGGCATTGACTGAAGCTTTCTTT.

The gene calls are TRBV15 and TRBJ2-5, with D maybe TRBD1 (6 bases). Trimming left V 9 bases short and J 5 bases short, with 19 bases between. This CDR3 comprises 14 residues. CDR1 is LNHNV, CDR2 YYDKDF, per germline (reference sequence). DNA of the CDR3: TGTGCCACTGGGGTTAACAGGGTCGGGGAGACCCAGTACTTC. Translating gives CATGVNRVGETQYF.

This clonotype was recorded many times. This CDR3 is CASKVSGIGSYNSPLHF. CDR3 in DNA: TGTGCCAGCAAAGTGTCAGGGATTGGCTCCTATAATTCACCCCTCCACTTT. The chain uses TRBV6-5 and TRBJ1-6; TRBD1 might be the D (5 bases). Germline V gene data show CDR1 as MNHEY and CDR2 as SVGAGI. The CDR3 consists of 17 residues. With 7 bases removed from V and 0 bases from J, the gap between germline ends came to 16 bases.